The 9 T cell receptor beta chains reported below all come from one sample, sequenced in a study of STAT5B mutations in CD4+ large granular lymphocyte leukemia. Clones were read by immunoSEQ multiplex PCR, and TCRdb kept only the in-frame ones, dropping some. The table includes about 45,000 clones, 80% to 90% detected once. Sequencing was carried out using CD4+ T cells from blood buffy coats. These TCRs come from a human donor in good health.

The chain links TRBV5-1 to TRBJ2-1; D not resolved. This CDR3 has 11 amino acids. Trimming took 6 bases from V and 10 from J, leaving 11 bases between them. Germline V gives CDR1 SGHRS, CDR2 YFSETQ. The CDR3 DNA reads TGCGCCAGCACCGAGTTACAGGAGCAGTTCTTC. It is translated as CASTELQEQFF.

The V gene is TRBV9, the J gene TRBJ2-7; 10 bases map to TRBD1. The CDR3 consists of 14 residues. The V segment lost 4 bases and the J segment 6 bases; nucleotides outside the gene matches: 7. Germline CDR1 is SGDLS and CDR2 is YYNGEE. CDR3 nucleotides: TGTGCCAGCAGCCCCCGGGACAGGGGCGGCGAGCAGTACTTC. It is translated as CASSPRDRGGEQYF.

The CDR3, as DNA: TGCAGCATCGGCGCAGACCCAAACACCGGGGAGCTGTTTTTT. Its protein product is CSIGADPNTGELFF. The chain combines TRBV29-1 with TRBJ2-2, with unresolved D. The V end was cut by 8 bases, the J end by 2 bases, with 15 bases between. The V gene's germline CDR1 is SQVTM and CDR2 ANQGSEA. CDR3 length: 14 residues.

The chain has TRBV18 and TRBJ1-4; D unresolved. The V and J ends lost 3 bases and 7 bases respectively, with 18 bases between them. The CDR3 is made up of 16 amino acids. Germline V gives CDR1 KGHSH, CDR2 LQKENI. The CDR3 coding sequence is TGTGCCAGCTCACCCCGGAAGAAGGAGGGAATTGAAAAACTGTTTTTT. It specifies CASSPRKKEGIEKLFF.

As for this clone: Its ends do not fully match the called genes, so a read error is possible. The chain couples TRBV11-2 to TRBJ1-1; D possibly corresponds to TRBD1 (5 bases). Germline loops: CDR1 SGHAT, CDR2 FQNNGV. The CDR3 is 14 amino acids. The CDR3, as DNA: TGTGCCAGCAGCTTAGAATCAGGGAACAATGAAGCTTTCTTT. Its protein is CASSLESGNNEAFF.

This clone was seen more than once but under ten times. V usage is TRBV18 and J usage is TRBJ2-7; D uncertain. This CDR3 region has 13 residues. The germline V gene has CDR1 KGHSH and CDR2 LQKENI. V was clipped by 2 bases and J by 3 bases, with 8 bases between them. The DNA for the CDR3 is TGTGCCAGCTCACCAAGCCAGGACTACGAGCAGTACTTC. This translates into CASSPSQDYEQYF.

The gene calls are TRBV6-5 and TRBJ1-4; 10 bases are a match to TRBD1. After removal of 0 bases from V and 11 bases from J, the junction contained 9 bases not matched to a gene. CDR3 length equals 16 residues. CDR1 is MNHEY, CDR2 SVGAGI, per germline. The CDR3 sequence is CASSYSKGQGPGKLFF. The CDR3 DNA follows: TGTGCCAGCAGTTACTCGAAGGGACAGGGGCCTGGGAAACTGTTTTTT.

Concerning this clone itself: Its ends do not fully match the called genes, so a read error is possible. The genes are TRBV11-2 and TRBJ2-3; TRBD2 matches at 9 bases. This CDR3 has 15 residues. The germline gives CDR1 SGHAT, CDR2 FQNNGV. CDR3: CASSVEFSGRDTQYF. The CDR3 DNA follows: TGTGCCAGCAGCGTAGAGTTTAGCGGGAGAGATACGCAGTATTTT.

The chain combines TRBV7-8 with TRBJ1-1; 10 nucleotides agree with TRBD1. The trim removed 5 bases at V and 5 bases at J, leaving 5 bases unmatched. Germline V lookup: CDR1 SGHVS, CDR2 FQNEAQ. The CDR3 sequence is 14 residues long. The CDR3 bases are TGTGCCAGCAGCCTACGGGACAGGGGAACTGAAGCTTTCTTT. Translated: CASSLRDRGTEAFF.